This passage covers 13 T cell receptor beta chains from one sample sequenced in a study of blood T cell repertoires in COVID-19. The assay was immunoSEQ multiplex PCR, and TCRdb's table has in-frame clones only and misses some. The sample includes roughly 380,000 clones, about 92% of them seen just once. The sample taken for sequencing was peripheral blood. The origin of the receptors is a woman aged 55-75 years with COVID-19, enrolled during active disease.

The chain couples TRBV18 to TRBJ2-3; 7 bases align to TRBD1. V shed 6 bases and J 2 bases; nucleotides not matched to a gene: 11. This CDR3 region has 16 residues. Germline CDR1 KGHSH, CDR2 LQKENI. The CDR3 is CASSLLTGTITDTQYF. The DNA of the CDR3 is TGTGCCAGCTCCCTTCTGACAGGGACGATCACAGATACGCAGTATTTT.

This chain links TRBV28 with TRBJ1-1; D is uncertain. Germline V gene lookup returns CDR1 MDHEN and CDR2 SYDVKM. Trimming cost V 8 bases and J 8 bases, with 30 bases left between them. The CDR3 has 17 amino acids. The CDR3 spells CASPPSHVGSGLGEAFF. The CDR3 DNA sequence: TGTGCCAGCCCACCGTCTCACGTCGGCAGCGGCCTGGGGGAAGCTTTCTTT. The whole variable domain, remainder taken from reference TRBV28 and TRBJ1-1, is DVKVTQSSRYLVKRTGEKVFLECVQDMDHENMFWYRQDPGLGLRLIYFSYDVKMKEKGDIPEGYSVSREKKERFSLILESASTNQTSMYLCASPPSHVGSGLGEAFFGQGTRLTVV.

The chain carries TRBV16 and TRBJ1-2, with D possibly matching TRBD1 (6 bases). The CDR3 is 14 residues long. CDR1 is KGHSY and CDR2 is FQNENV in the germline V gene. The V and J ends lost 3 bases and 3 bases respectively, with 11 bases between them. CDR3 sequence reads: CASSQAGTYYGYTF. The CDR3 DNA sequence: TGTGCCAGCAGCCAGGCCGGGACATACTATGGCTACACCTTC. The full variable domain, completed using reference TRBV16 and TRBJ1-2, is GEEVAQTPKHLVRGEGQKAKLYCAPIKGHSYVFWYQQVLKNEFKFLISFQNENVFDETGMPKERFSAKCLPNSPCSLEIQATKLEDSAVYFCASSQAGTYYGYTFGSGTRLTVV.

This rearrangement joins TRBV19 to TRBJ1-2, with a weak D call TRBD1 (6 bases). Trimming stripped 4 bases from V and 4 bases from J, with 13 bases between. Germline lookup yields CDR1 LNHDA and CDR2 SQIVND (reference sequence). The CDR3 loop spans 14 amino acids. Written as DNA, the CDR3 is TGTGCCAGTAGTACCTCCACAGGGCGCTATGGCTACACCTTC. It specifies CASSTSTGRYGYTF.

The chain combines TRBV19 with TRBJ2-3; tentative D call: TRBD1 (5 bases). Deletions cut 4 bases from V and 0 bases from J, with 8 bases between. The CDR3 has 14 residues. CDR1 and CDR2 from the germline V gene are LNHDA and SQIVND (reference sequence). The CDR3 loop is CASSRQRSTDTQYF. For the CDR3, the DNA is TGTGCCAGTAGTAGACAGAGAAGCACAGATACGCAGTATTTT.

The gene calls are TRBV6-1 and TRBJ1-1; D remains unclear. CDR3 length: 12 residues. Germline CDR1 MNHNS, CDR2 SASEGT. V lost 3 bases and J 1 base, leaving 3 bases between the germline ends. Here the CDR3 reads CASSERNTEAFF. The CDR3 DNA reads TGTGCCAGCAGTGAGAGGAACACTGAAGCTTTCTTT.

This chain connects TRBV29-1 to TRBJ2-4; TRBD2 is a possible D gene (6 bases). The V end was cut by 6 bases, the J end by 6 bases, with 9 bases between. The length of the CDR3 is 11 residues. The V gene's germline CDR1 is SQVTM and CDR2 ANQGSEA. The CDR3 DNA sequence: TGCAGCGTGTTGGAGGGAAACATTCAGTACTTC. This codes for CSVLEGNIQYF.

This chain links TRBV29-1 with TRBJ1-4, with 9 bases aligning to TRBD1. The CDR3 is made up of 15 amino acids. Germline CDR1 is SQVTM and CDR2 is ANQGSEA. V shed 5 bases, J shed 0 bases, and the junction held 4 bases outside the gene matches. CDR3 coding DNA: TGCAGCGTTTGGGACAGGGTTTCAACTAATGAAAAACTGTTTTTT. The encoded protein is CSVWDRVSTNEKLFF.

As for this clone: The sample contains more than one DNA sequence encoding this CDR3. The chain links TRBV24-1 to TRBJ1-5; D is uncertain. V lost 2 bases, J lost 4 bases, and 2 bases lay in between. The CDR3 consists of 12 residues. Germline values: CDR1 KGHDR, CDR2 SFDVKD. In nucleotides, the CDR3 is TGTGCCACCAGTGATTCTAATCAGCCCCAGCATTTT. Translating it yields CATSDSNQPQHF.

Comment on this clone: The same CDR3 also results from other DNA sequences found in this sample. V gene TRBV5-1 combines with J gene TRBJ1-1; D might be TRBD1 (5 bases). Trimming took off 0 bases at V and 1 base at J, with 7 bases between the two ends. CDR1 is SGHRS, CDR2 YFSETQ, per germline. CDR3 length: 14 residues. The CDR3 sequence is CASSLVTGNTEAFF. The CDR3 coding sequence is TGCGCCAGCAGCTTGGTTACAGGGAACACTGAAGCTTTCTTT.

This chain links TRBV5-1 with TRBJ1-1; 7 bases map to TRBD1. V was clipped by 5 bases and J by 3 bases; unmatched bases: 10. There are 15 residues in the CDR3. Germline CDR1 SGHRS, CDR2 YFSETQ. CDR3 coding DNA: TGCGCCAGCAGTTTGACAGGGTTTTTTGACACTGAAGCTTTCTTT. Its protein is CASSLTGFFDTEAFF.

Concerning this clone itself: A read error may account for a junction end that differs from germline. The genes are TRBV3-1 (or the pseudogene TRBV3-2) and TRBJ1-5; TRBD1 might be the D (6 bases). CDR1 LGHDT and CDR2 YNNKEL come from the germline V gene (reference sequence). The CDR3 covers 14 residues. CDR3 in amino acids: CARSPRGANQPQHF. The CDR3 bases are TGTGCCAGGAGCCCGCGGGGGGCGAATCAGCCCCAGCATTTT.

This CDR3 reads CASNPGVGGRSPLHF. CDR3 DNA sequence: TGTGCCAGCAATCCAGGGGTAGGGGGTCGGTCACCCCTCCACTTT. The chain uses TRBV28 and TRBJ1-6; a weak D match, TRBD1 (6 bases). Deletions cut 7 bases from V and 10 bases from J, with 20 bases between. Germline-derived CDR1 and CDR2 are MDHEN and SYDVKM. There are 15 residues in the CDR3.